This T cell receptor beta chain was observed in a study of spatial heterogeneity in lung cancer. Within the sample, this clonotype is medium-sized. What it recognizes is unknown. The time point was: sample taken at primary tumor resection. TCRdb used MiXCR to reprocess the 5' RACE reads, holding one entry per CDR3 protein. This sample has more than 4,000 distinct CDR3 sequences, with around a third found just once. Findings and limits, study-wide: Counts of expanded alpha and beta TCRs within tumors tracked the tumor nonsynonymous mutation count.

Sequenced material: lung tumor tissue, taken at surgery. The TCR comes from a male donor with early-stage non-small cell lung cancer.

Here the CDR3 DNA reads TGTGCCACCAGTTCGGGAAATACCTACGAGCAGTACTTC. Its translation is CATSSGNTYEQYF. The genes are TRBV24-1 and TRBJ2-7; the D gene is possibly TRBD2 (5 bases). The V gene lost 6 bases and the J gene lost 2 bases, with 10 bases spanning the gap. This CDR3 contains 13 residues. Looked up from germline, CDR1 is KGHDR and CDR2 is SFDVKD.